A selection of T cell receptor beta chains follows, all from one sample in a study of T cell responses to AZD1222 COVID-19 vaccine. Some clones are missing from TCRdb's copy, which holds only in-frame ones; the method was immunoSEQ multiplex PCR. Here the sample spans approximately 67,000 clones, 80% to 90% being singletons. The sample was peripheral blood, taken on day 0 of AZD1222 vaccination. The source is an adult in good health. Both conserved end residues are part of each CDR3. D genes are given only for firm matches. Expanded clones get a size class; other rows say once, few or many, or leave the size out.

size,V,D,J,CDR3,DNA
NA,TRBV7-2,TRBD2,TRBJ2-1,CASSLFGGGISSYNEQFF,TGTGCCAGCAGCTTATTCGGGGGGGGGATTAGCTCCTACAATGAGCAGTTCTTC
NA,TRBV5-8,TRBD1,TRBJ2-1,CASSLERGLLGEQFF,TGTGCCAGCAGCTTGGAGAGGGGGCTCCTTGGTGAGCAGTTCTTC
NA,TRBV19,TRBD1,TRBJ1-4,CASTSDRVDEKLFF,TGTGCCAGTACCTCAGACAGGGTGGATGAAAAACTGTTTTTT
NA,TRBV4-2,NA,TRBJ1-2,CASSQETLGGYGYTF,TGTGCCAGCAGCCAAGAAACACTTGGGGGATATGGCTACACCTTC
NA,TRBV30,NA,TRBJ2-7,CAWSVGRPSEQYF,TGTGCCTGGAGTGTAGGCCGGCCGAGCGAGCAGTACTTC
NA,TRBV6-2/TRBV6-3,NA,TRBJ2-1,CASSSDVHSYNEQFF,TGTGCCAGCAGTTCGGACGTCCACTCCTACAATGAGCAGTTCTTC
NA,TRBV29-1,NA,TRBJ2-3,CSASPGSSMDTQYF,TGCAGCGCTTCTCCGGGATCCAGTATGGATACGCAGTATTTT
NA,TRBV30,NA,TRBJ1-2,CAWSRQSGGYTF,TGTGCCTGGAGTAGGCAATCGGGTGGCTACACCTTC
medium-sized,TRBV28,NA,TRBJ2-2,CASSLPQGHTGELFF,TGTGCCAGCAGTTTACCCCAGGGGCACACCGGGGAGCTGTTTTTT
NA,TRBV7-9,TRBD1,TRBJ1-5,CASSLWTGAFGNQPQHF,TGTGCCAGCAGCTTATGGACAGGGGCGTTTGGCAATCAGCCCCAGCATTTT
NA,TRBV5-1,NA,TRBJ2-7,CASSSGGYYEQYF,TGCGCCAGCAGCTCTGGAGGGTATTACGAGCAGTACTTC
NA,TRBV5-6,NA,TRBJ1-2,CASSTYWGPNYGYTF,TGTGCCAGCAGCACCTATTGGGGGCCTAACTATGGCTACACCTTC
NA,TRBV18,NA,TRBJ1-1,CASRTNMNTEAFF,TGTGCCAGCCGTACGAACATGAACACTGAAGCTTTCTTT
NA,TRBV7-9,TRBD1,TRBJ1-4,CASRRDRLNEKLFF,TGTGCCAGCAGACGGGACAGGCTAAATGAAAAACTGTTTTTT
NA,TRBV28,NA,TRBJ2-1,CASSFLLAMSSYNEQFF,TGTGCCAGCAGTTTTCTCCTAGCGATGAGCTCCTACAATGAGCAGTTCTTC
NA,TRBV28,NA,TRBJ1-2,CASSLPAVSGASYTF,TGTGCCAGCAGTTTACCAGCAGTTTCGGGCGCGAGCTACACCTTC
NA,TRBV9,TRBD1,TRBJ1-4,CASSALTGAHEKLFF,TGTGCCAGCAGCGCATTGACAGGGGCCCATGAAAAACTGTTTTTT
NA,TRBV27,NA,TRBJ2-3,CASSLGPGWGATDTQYF,TGTGCCAGCAGTTTAGGACCGGGGTGGGGAGCCACAGATACGCAGTATTTT
NA,TRBV19,NA,TRBJ2-2,CASSIVGGWASSNTGELFF,TGTGCCAGTAGTATAGTGGGGGGATGGGCTAGCTCGAACACCGGGGAGCTGTTTTTT
NA,TRBV4-2,NA,TRBJ1-3,CASSQGSYSGNTIYF,TGTGCCAGCAGCCAAGGCTCCTACTCTGGAAACACCATATATTTT
once,TRBV7-9,NA,TRBJ1-1,CASSLVASKEAFF,TGTGCCAGCAGCTTAGTCGCCTCCAAGGAAGCTTTCTTT
few,TRBV7-9,NA,TRBJ1-6,CASSAHRGNSPLHF,TGTGCCAGCAGCGCCCATAGGGGTAATTCACCCCTCCACTTT
few,TRBV7-9,NA,TRBJ1-3,CASQNPGNTIYF,TGTGCCAGCCAAAATCCTGGAAACACCATATATTTT
NA,TRBV27,NA,TRBJ2-7,CASSPYSSYEQYF,TGTGCCAGCAGCCCCTATAGCTCCTACGAGCAGTACTTC
NA,TRBV6-5,NA,TRBJ2-7,CASSYSARGSYEQYF,TGTGCCAGCAGTTACTCCGCGAGGGGCTCCTACGAGCAGTACTTC
NA,TRBV2,TRBD2,TRBJ2-7,CASLEESTSGLYEQYF,TGTGCCAGCCTAGAAGAATCGACTAGCGGGTTGTACGAGCAGTACTTC
NA,TRBV7-2,NA,TRBJ1-3,CASSLEPGAGGNTIYF,TGTGCCAGCAGCTTAGAGCCAGGGGCTGGTGGAAACACCATATATTTT
NA,TRBV3-1/TRBV3-2,TRBD1,TRBJ1-5,CASSRDRAKNQPQHF,TGTGCCAGCAGCCGGGACAGGGCGAAAAATCAGCCCCAGCATTTT
NA,TRBV5-1,TRBD1,TRBJ1-1,CASSGRTGSNTEAFF,TGCGCCAGCAGCGGAAGGACAGGGTCGAACACTGAAGCTTTCTTT
NA,TRBV28,NA,TRBJ2-7,CASSFPFSGILSNSYEQYF,TGTGCCAGCAGTTTTCCGTTCAGCGGCATACTGTCCAACTCCTACGAGCAGTACTTC
NA,TRBV15,NA,TRBJ2-1,CATSRNNEQFF,TGTGCCACCAGCAGAAACAATGAGCAGTTCTTC
NA,TRBV3-1/TRBV3-2,NA,TRBJ2-1,CASSQGESFGEQFF,TGTGCCAGCAGCCAAGGAGAAAGTTTCGGTGAGCAGTTCTTC
NA,TRBV4-2,NA,TRBJ1-1,CASSLGDGANTEAFF,TGTGCCAGCAGCCTCGGGGACGGCGCAAACACTGAAGCTTTCTTT